The 32 T cell receptor beta chains reported below all come from one sample, sequenced in a study of early T cells in non-severe SARS-CoV-2 infection. TCRdb recomputed calls from the 5' RACE reads with MiXCR, one row per CDR3 protein. The table has roughly 52,000 distinct CDR3 sequences, about 6.4% seen once. The sequencing here drew on whole blood, taken at baseline. All receptors come from an adult who was a healthcare worker with PCR-confirmed SARS-CoV-2 infection or an uninfected control (not recorded which).

J is TRBJ1-1 and V is TRBV7-2, with D unclear. Germline V gene data show CDR1 as SGHTA and CDR2 as FQGNSA. This CDR3 contains 14 residues. V dropped 3 bases and J dropped 5 bases, with 13 bases sitting between them. CDR3 loop: CASSLAGLPTEAFF. The CDR3 nucleotides are TGTGCCAGCAGCTTGGCAGGTCTCCCAACTGAAGCTTTCTTT.

The gene calls are TRBV5-3 and TRBJ2-5; 9 positions agree with TRBD1. TRBV5-3 is identified as an open reading frame with a role that is uncertain. The CDR3 spans 18 residues. V was pared by 7 bases and J by 1 base, with 17 bases of the junction left unmatched. The CDR3, as DNA: TGTGCCAGAGGCGAGGACGGGACAGGGATTGCCCCCCAAGAGACCCAGTACTTC. Encoded protein: CARGEDGTGIAPQETQYF.

In its sample, this clonotype was seen many times. V usage is TRBV7-2 and J usage is TRBJ1-2; D remains unclear. Trimming took 5 bases from V and 3 from J, leaving 13 bases between them. This CDR3 spans 14 amino acids. The germline V gene has CDR1 SGHTA and CDR2 FQGNSA. DNA of the CDR3: TGTGCCAGCAGCCTTGGGGTCTGGGACTATGGCTACACCTTC. Its translation is CASSLGVWDYGYTF. Supplemented by reference TRBV7-2 and TRBJ1-2, the full variable domain reads GAGVSQSPSNKVTEKGKDVELRCDPISGHTALYWYRQSLGQGLEFLIYFQGNSAPDKSGLPSDRFSAERTGGSVSTLTIQRTQQEDSAVYLCASSLGVWDYGYTFGSGTRLTVV.

This clonotype was counted ten times or more. The chain links TRBV7-6 to TRBJ1-6, with D uncertain. This CDR3 is 12 amino acids long. The V end was cut by 1 base, the J end by 12 bases, with 7 bases between. Per germline, CDR1 SGHVS and CDR2 FNYEAQ. The CDR3 DNA is TGTGCCAGCAGCTTAGGTTACGGACCCCTCCACTTT. Its protein is CASSLGYGPLHF.

This clonotype was seen only a few times. The rearrangement uses TRBV19 and TRBJ1-1; D unclear. V was shortened by 2 bases and J by 1 base, with 14 bases between the two germline ends. Germline lookup yields CDR1 LNHDA and CDR2 SQIVND (reference sequence). The CDR3 consists of 16 residues. CDR3 bases: TGTGCCAGTAGTATAATAGGCGCAGGATCGAACACTGAAGCTTTCTTT. This translates into CASSIIGAGSNTEAFF. Full variable domain (rest looked up from reference TRBV19 and TRBJ1-1): DGGITQSPKYLFRKEGQNVTLSCEQNLNHDAMYWYRQDPGQGLRLIYYSQIVNDFQKGDIAEGYSVSREKKESFPLTVTSAQKNPTAFYLCASSIIGAGSNTEAFFGQGTRLTVV.

This clonotype was seen ten or more times. This chain uses TRBV20-1 with TRBJ2-7; 7 bases fit TRBD1. V lost 1 base, J lost 3 bases, and 0 bases stayed unmatched. CDR1 and CDR2 from the germline V gene are DFQATT and SNEGSKA (reference sequence). CDR3 length: 12 amino acids. CDR3 DNA sequence: TGCAGTGCTAGAGGACAGGGCTACGAGCAGTACTTC. Translated, it gives CSARGQGYEQYF.

This clonotype was seen a few times. This chain joins TRBV7-2 and TRBJ1-1; D is ambiguous. V was clipped by 1 base and J by 7 bases, with 7 bases between them. Per germline, CDR1 SGHTA and CDR2 FQGNSA. The CDR3 runs 12 residues. DNA of the CDR3: TGTGCCAGCAGCTTAGGGAGGATTGAAGCTTTCTTT. It specifies CASSLGRIEAFF.

The chain recombines TRBV7-8 with TRBJ2-2, with no clear D. V shed 3 bases and J shed 8 bases, with 13 bases lying between them. This CDR3 has 14 residues. Germline V lookup: CDR1 SGHVS, CDR2 FQNEAQ. CDR3 DNA sequence: TGTGCCAGCAGCTTTACTTTCCTGGTGGGGGAGCTGTTTTTT. It codes for CASSFTFLVGELFF. The full variable domain, completed using reference TRBV7-8 and TRBJ2-2, is GAGVSQSPRYKVAKRGQDVALRCDPISGHVSLFWYQQALGQGPEFLTYFQNEAQLDKSGLPSDRFFAERPEGSVSTLKIQRTQQEDSAVYLCASSFTFLVGELFFGEGSRLTVL.

The V and J genes are TRBV12-3 or TRBV12-4 and TRBJ2-2, with D maybe TRBD2 (5 bases). The CDR3 consists of 13 residues. Between the trimmed V and J ends, which lost 2 bases and 7 bases, there was a span of 8 bases. CDR3 sequence: CASSLLAGGELFF. The CDR3 DNA is TGTGCCAGCAGTTTACTAGCCGGCGGGGAGCTGTTTTTT.

This clonotype has just a few counts. This rearrangement joins TRBV4-2 to TRBJ2-4, with 8 bases fitting TRBD2. The germline V gene encodes CDR1 LGHNA and CDR2 YNFKEQ. The junction had 9 bases not matched to a gene; V was cut back by 1 base and J by 4 bases. The CDR3 spans 17 residues. The CDR3 reads CASSQGQGTSGKNIQYF. The CDR3 DNA reads as TGTGCCAGCAGCCAAGGTCAGGGTACTAGCGGTAAAAACATTCAGTACTTC.

The J gene is TRBJ1-5, the V gene TRBV19; the D is unclear. The length of the CDR3 is 14 residues. Trimming took off 4 bases at V and 4 bases at J, with 11 bases between the two ends. CDR1 and CDR2 from the germline V gene are LNHDA and SQIVND (reference sequence). DNA for the CDR3: TGTGCCAGTAGTACGTCTTCTGGAAATCAGCCCCAGCATTTT. Its protein is CASSTSSGNQPQHF.

This clonotype was observed a few times. The V call is TRBV4-3, the J call TRBJ2-3; D gene uncertain. This CDR3 is 16 amino acids long. V lost 0 bases and J 0 bases, leaving 10 bases between the germline ends. CDR1 and CDR2 (germline): LGHNA, YSLEER. The CDR3, as DNA: TGCGCCAGCAGCCAAGATCACGTCGAAAGCACAGATACGCAGTATTTT. It translates to CASSQDHVESTDTQYF.

Regarding this clonotype: No conserved phenylalanine or tryptophan is present at the end of the CDR3, so a read error is the likely explanation. CDR3: CASSSTSGANVLTI. CDR3 sequence (DNA): TGTGCCAGCAGCTCCACCTCTGGGGCCAACGTCCTGACTATC. The rearrangement links TRBV7-3 to TRBJ2-6; D gene unclear. Germline CDR1 is SGHTA and CDR2 is FQGTGA. This CDR3 region has 14 residues. The V gene lost 4 bases and the J gene lost 0 bases, with 4 bases spanning the gap.

This clonotype was found a few times. This chain joins TRBV4-2 and TRBJ2-4; D unclear. The V end was cut by 0 bases, the J end by 4 bases, with 7 bases between. The germline CDR1 and CDR2 sequences are LGHNA and YNFKEQ. This CDR3 spans 14 amino acids. The CDR3 loop reads CASSQETWKNIQYF. The CDR3 region has the DNA TGTGCCAGCAGCCAAGAAACCTGGAAAAACATTCAGTACTTC.

This clonotype has only a few counts. V is TRBV12-3 or TRBV12-4 and J is TRBJ1-2, with 7 nucleotides matching TRBD1. This CDR3 is built from 12 residues. The J segment lost 9 bases and the V segment lost 1 base, leaving 2 bases of the junction unmatched. The CDR3: CASSLGQGSYTF. Written as DNA, the CDR3 is TGTGCCAGCAGTTTAGGACAGGGCAGCTACACCTTC.

This clonotype has ten or more counts. The chain has TRBV11-3 and TRBJ1-1; D not resolved. Deletions cut 0 bases from V and 2 bases from J, with 4 bases between. Germline CDR1 SGHNT, CDR2 YENEEA. The CDR3 runs to 13 residues. CDR3 DNA: TGTGCCAGCAGCTTAGAGAGAAACACTGAAGCTTTCTTT. Amino acid sequence: CASSLERNTEAFF. Variable domain in full (rest from reference TRBV11-3 and TRBJ1-1): EAGVVQSPRYKIIEKKQPVAFWCNPISGHNTLYWYLQNLGQGPELLIRYENEEAVDDSQLPKDRFSAERLKGVDSTLKIQPAELGDSAVYLCASSLERNTEAFFGQGTRLTVV.

This clonotype was seen many times. This chain joins TRBV28 and TRBJ2-5, with TRBD2 matching 7 bases. The V and J ends lost 2 bases and 2 bases, in that order; junction bases with no gene match: 2. The CDR3 extends over 14 amino acids. CDR1 MDHEN and CDR2 SYDVKM come from the germline V gene. The chain's CDR3 is CASSLMGLQETQYF. The CDR3 nucleotides read TGTGCCAGCAGTTTAATGGGACTACAAGAGACCCAGTACTTC.

Many counts were recorded for this clonotype. The CDR3 DNA reads as TGTGCCAGCAGCCTCGGGGTCGTCCGGGGGTACAATGAGCAGTTCTTC. Protein: CASSLGVVRGYNEQFF. V is TRBV4-2 and J is TRBJ2-1, with D possibly being TRBD2 (6 bases). CDR1 and CDR2 (germline): LGHNA, YNFKEQ. The V and J ends lost 4 bases and 4 bases respectively, with 17 bases between them. This CDR3 has 16 residues.

The gene calls are TRBV19 and TRBJ1-1; the D is unclear. Deletions cut 9 bases from V and 3 bases from J, with 8 bases between. The CDR3 extends over 11 amino acids. Germline V gene lookup returns CDR1 LNHDA and CDR2 SQIVND (reference sequence). The CDR3 DNA reads TGTGCCAGCTCTGGGGACACTGAAGCTTTCTTT. It translates to CASSGDTEAFF.

The chain links TRBV5-1 to TRBJ2-5, with D maybe TRBD2 (5 bases). The germline CDR1 and CDR2 sequences are SGHRS and YFSETQ. The CDR3 contains 15 residues. V was clipped by 4 bases and J by 4 bases, with 17 bases between them. The CDR3 loop is CASSLGTSPLETQYF. The CDR3 DNA sequence: TGCGCCAGCAGCCTTGGAACTAGTCCACTAGAGACCCAGTACTTC.

The sample holds a few counts of this clonotype. This chain connects TRBV21-1 to TRBJ1-4; TRBD1 was called by the table and not checked on the DNA. TRBV21-1 is marked as a pseudogene. The CDR3 has 15 amino acids. The CDR3 loop reads CASSTGRQLNEKLFF. In DNA form, the CDR3 reads TGTGCCAGCAGCACCGGGCGGCAGTTGAATGAAAAACTGTTTTTT.

The DNA of the CDR3 is TGTGCCATCAGGGGGACAGGGAGCACAGATACGCAGTATTTT. Residues: CAIRGTGSTDTQYF. The chain uses TRBV10-3 and TRBJ2-3; 9 nucleotides line up with TRBD1. The V gene's germline CDR1 is ENHRY and CDR2 SYGVKD. The V segment lost 6 bases and the J segment 0 bases; nucleotides outside the gene matches: 1. The CDR3 consists of 14 residues.

This clonotype was counted at least ten times. The J gene is TRBJ2-1, the V gene TRBV6-6, with D perhaps given as TRBD1 or TRBD2 (5 bases each). Trimming took 0 bases from V and 0 from J, leaving 9 bases between them. In germline, CDR1 is MNHNY, CDR2 SVGAGI (reference sequence). The CDR3 has 16 amino acids. This chain's CDR3 is CASSYSEGSSYNEQFF. CDR3 bases: TGTGCCAGCAGTTACTCAGAGGGGAGCTCCTACAATGAGCAGTTCTTC.

This clonotype was counted between two and nine times. The rearrangement joins TRBV6-6 to TRBJ2-2, with D maybe TRBD2 (6 bases). Between the trimmed V and J ends, which lost 6 bases and 3 bases, there was a span of 17 bases. Per germline, CDR1 MNHNY and CDR2 SVGAGI (reference sequence). The CDR3 is made up of 16 amino acids. In DNA form, the CDR3 reads TGTGCCAGCAGCACCGACGGGGAGGATTACACCGGGGAGCTGTTTTTT. It is translated as CASSTDGEDYTGELFF.

This clonotype was recorded at least ten times. The chain combines TRBV18 with TRBJ1-6; the D gene is possibly TRBD1 (5 bases). The CDR3 covers 16 residues. The germline V gene encodes CDR1 KGHSH and CDR2 LQKENI. V was trimmed by 3 bases and J by 1 base, leaving 10 bases between them. CDR3: CASSPPGQSYNSPLHF. In nucleotides, the CDR3 is TGTGCCAGCTCACCTCCGGGGCAGTCCTATAATTCACCCCTCCACTTT.

This clonotype was detected ten times or more. The chain recombines TRBV20-1 with TRBJ1-5; 9 bases map to TRBD1. V was clipped by 6 bases and J by 6 bases; unmatched bases: 6. Germline V gene sequence: CDR1 DFQATT, CDR2 SNEGSKA (reference sequence). This CDR3 comprises 13 residues. CDR3 nucleotides: TGCAGTGCCCAGGGACAGGGTGGTCAGCCCCAGCATTTT. As protein: CSAQGQGGQPQHF.

The sample holds a few counts of this clonotype. The chain combines TRBV20-1 with TRBJ2-7; TRBD2 might be the D (6 bases). V lost 3 bases, J lost 4 bases, and 13 bases lay in between. The CDR3 totals 13 residues. CDR1 is DFQATT, CDR2 SNEGSKA, per germline (reference sequence). CDR3 residues: CSARRDSPYEQYF. The CDR3 coding sequence is TGCAGTGCTAGGAGGGACTCGCCTTACGAGCAGTACTTC.

The rearrangement uses TRBV20-1 and TRBJ1-4; the match to TRBD1 covers 7 bases. Germline CDR1 and CDR2: DFQATT and SNEGSKA (reference sequence). There are 13 residues in the CDR3. V gave up 6 bases and J gave up 7 bases; unmatched junction bases: 8. In DNA form, the CDR3 reads TGCAGTGCCCCCAGGGGGGGCAGTGAAAAACTGTTTTTT. It is translated as CSAPRGGSEKLFF.

This clonotype was counted ten times or more. The chain joins TRBV20-1 to TRBJ2-7, with a possible D match to TRBD1 (6 bases). The CDR3 loop spans 13 amino acids. V lost 3 bases and J lost 2, with 11 bases in between. Per the germline V gene, CDR1 is DFQATT and CDR2 is SNEGSKA (reference sequence). The chain's CDR3 is CSASLGHTYEQYF. CDR3 nucleotides: TGCAGTGCTAGCCTGGGACATACCTACGAGCAGTACTTC.

This clonotype has ten or more counts. This rearrangement joins TRBV7-9 to TRBJ1-1; no clear D. Germline assignment: CDR1 SEHNR and CDR2 FQNEAQ (reference sequence). There are 12 residues in the CDR3. Trimming shortened V by 6 bases and J by 1 base, and 6 bases separated the two germline ends. DNA of the CDR3: TGTGCCAGCAGTTACGGGAACACTGAAGCTTTCTTT. It translates to CASSYGNTEAFF.

This clonotype was found many times. This chain uses TRBV10-2 with TRBJ1-4; no clear D. V gave up 2 bases and J gave up 0 bases, with 7 bases separating them. In germline, CDR1 is WSHSY, CDR2 SAAADI. This CDR3 has 15 amino acids. CDR3 loop: CASSEEDSTNEKLFF. CDR3 nucleotide sequence: TGCGCCAGCAGTGAGGAAGATTCAACTAATGAAAAACTGTTTTTT.

In its sample, this clonotype was seen many times. This rearrangement joins TRBV12-3 or TRBV12-4 to TRBJ1-6; D unclear. V lost 5 bases, J lost 6 bases, and 11 bases lay in between. The CDR3 sequence is 14 residues long. The CDR3 DNA reads TGTGCCAGCAGTCGACCGGACGGTAATTCACCCCTCCACTTT. This sequence encodes CASSRPDGNSPLHF.